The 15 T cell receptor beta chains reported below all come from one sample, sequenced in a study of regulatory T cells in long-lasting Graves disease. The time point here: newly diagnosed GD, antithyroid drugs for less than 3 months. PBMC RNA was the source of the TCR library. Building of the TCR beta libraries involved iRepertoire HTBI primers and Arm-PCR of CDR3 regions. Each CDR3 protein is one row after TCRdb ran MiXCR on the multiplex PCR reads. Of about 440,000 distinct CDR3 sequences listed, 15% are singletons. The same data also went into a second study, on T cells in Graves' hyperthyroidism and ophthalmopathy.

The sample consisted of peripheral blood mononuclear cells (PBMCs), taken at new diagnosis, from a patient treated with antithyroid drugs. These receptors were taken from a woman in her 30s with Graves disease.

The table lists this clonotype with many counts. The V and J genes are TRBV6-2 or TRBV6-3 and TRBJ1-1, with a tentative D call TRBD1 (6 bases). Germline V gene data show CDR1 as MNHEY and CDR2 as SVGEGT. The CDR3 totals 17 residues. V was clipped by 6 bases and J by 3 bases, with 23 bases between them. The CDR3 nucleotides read TGTGCCAGCAGACTCGCCCCGAGGGGGACACAACACACTGAAGCTTTCTTT. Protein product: CASRLAPRGTQHTEAFF.

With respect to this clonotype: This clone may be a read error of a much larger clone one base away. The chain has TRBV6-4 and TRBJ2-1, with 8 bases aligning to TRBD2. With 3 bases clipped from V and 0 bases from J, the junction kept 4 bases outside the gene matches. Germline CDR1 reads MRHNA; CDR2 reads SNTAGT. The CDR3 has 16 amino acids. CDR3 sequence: CASSETGTSSYNEQFF. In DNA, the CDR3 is TGTGCCAGCAGTGAAACCGGGACTAGCTCCTACAATGAGCAGTTCTTC.

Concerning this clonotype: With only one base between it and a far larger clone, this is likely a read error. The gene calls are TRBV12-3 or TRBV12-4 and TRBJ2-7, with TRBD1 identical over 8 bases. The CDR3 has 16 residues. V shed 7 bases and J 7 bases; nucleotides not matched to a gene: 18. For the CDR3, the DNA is TGTGCCAGCACCTTAAAGGCCGGGACAGGAGGGATTGAGCAGTACTTC. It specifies CASTLKAGTGGIEQYF.

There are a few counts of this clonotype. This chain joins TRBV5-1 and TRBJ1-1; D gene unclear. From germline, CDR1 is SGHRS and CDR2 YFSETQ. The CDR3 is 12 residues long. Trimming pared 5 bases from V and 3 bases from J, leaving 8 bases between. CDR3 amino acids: CASRRWDTEAFF. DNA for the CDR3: TGCGCCAGCAGAAGGTGGGACACTGAAGCTTTCTTT.

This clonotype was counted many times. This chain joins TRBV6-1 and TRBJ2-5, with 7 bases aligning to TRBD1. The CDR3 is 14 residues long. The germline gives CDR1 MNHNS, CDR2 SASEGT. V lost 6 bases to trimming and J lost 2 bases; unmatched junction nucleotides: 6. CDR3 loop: CASRPTGSQETQYF. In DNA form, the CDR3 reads TGTGCCAGCAGACCGACAGGGAGTCAAGAGACCCAGTACTTC.

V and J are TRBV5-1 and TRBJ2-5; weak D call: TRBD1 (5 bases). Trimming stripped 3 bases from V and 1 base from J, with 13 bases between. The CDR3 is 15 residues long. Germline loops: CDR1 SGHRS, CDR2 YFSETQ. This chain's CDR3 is CASSWGWRPQETQYF. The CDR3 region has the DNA TGCGCCAGCAGCTGGGGCTGGCGGCCCCAAGAGACCCAGTACTTC.

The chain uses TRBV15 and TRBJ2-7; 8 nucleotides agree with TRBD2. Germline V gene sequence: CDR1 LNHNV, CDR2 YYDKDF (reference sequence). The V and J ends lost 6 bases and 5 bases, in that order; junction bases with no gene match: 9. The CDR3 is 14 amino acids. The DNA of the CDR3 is TGTGCCACCAGGAAAAGCGGGAGTGCCCACGAGCAGTACTTC. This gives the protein CATRKSGSAHEQYF.

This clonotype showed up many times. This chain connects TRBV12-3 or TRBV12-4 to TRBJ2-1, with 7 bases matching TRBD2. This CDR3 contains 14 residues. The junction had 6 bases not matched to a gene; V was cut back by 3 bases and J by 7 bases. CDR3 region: CASSLVGGPNEQFF. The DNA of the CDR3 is TGTGCCAGCAGTTTGGTGGGAGGGCCGAATGAGCAGTTCTTC.

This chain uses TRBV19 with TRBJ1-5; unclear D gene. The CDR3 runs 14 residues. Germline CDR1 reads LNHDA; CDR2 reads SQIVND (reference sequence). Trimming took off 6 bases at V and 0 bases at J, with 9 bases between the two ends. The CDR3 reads CASRLGDSNQPQHF. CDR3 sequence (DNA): TGTGCCAGTAGGCTCGGGGATAGCAATCAGCCCCAGCATTTT.

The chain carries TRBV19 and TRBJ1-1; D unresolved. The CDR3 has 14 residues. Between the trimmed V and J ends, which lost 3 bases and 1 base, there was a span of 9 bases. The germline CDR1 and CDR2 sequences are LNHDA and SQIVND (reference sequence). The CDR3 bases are TGTGCCAGTAGTATCTCGGGCGGGAACACTGAAGCTTTCTTT. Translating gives CASSISGGNTEAFF.

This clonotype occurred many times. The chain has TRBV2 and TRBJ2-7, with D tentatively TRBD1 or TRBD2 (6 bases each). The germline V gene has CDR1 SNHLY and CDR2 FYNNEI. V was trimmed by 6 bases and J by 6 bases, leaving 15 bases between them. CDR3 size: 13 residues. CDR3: CASSYTGTGEQYF. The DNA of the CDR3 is TGTGCCAGCAGCTACACAGGGACTGGCGAGCAGTACTTC.

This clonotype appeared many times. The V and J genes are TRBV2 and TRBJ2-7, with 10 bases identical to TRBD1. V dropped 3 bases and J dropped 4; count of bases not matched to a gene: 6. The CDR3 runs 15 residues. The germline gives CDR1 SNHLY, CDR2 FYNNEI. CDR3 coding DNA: TGTGCCAGCAGTGAGCATGGGGGACAGGGGTACGAGCAGTACTTC. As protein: CASSEHGGQGYEQYF.

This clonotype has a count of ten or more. For the CDR3, the DNA is TGTGCCATCAGTCCCGGGGCCCAAGAGACCCAGTACTTC. Translating it yields CAISPGAQETQYF. The chain uses TRBV10-3 and TRBJ2-5, with D possibly called TRBD1 or TRBD2 (5 bases each). The length of the CDR3 is 13 residues. Trimming took off 5 bases at V and 1 base at J, with 8 bases between the two ends. Per the germline V gene, CDR1 is ENHRY and CDR2 is SYGVKD.

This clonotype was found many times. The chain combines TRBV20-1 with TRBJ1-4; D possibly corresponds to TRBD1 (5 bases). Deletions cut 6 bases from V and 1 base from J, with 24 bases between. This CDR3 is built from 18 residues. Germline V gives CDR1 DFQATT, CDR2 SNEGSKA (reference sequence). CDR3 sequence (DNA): TGCAGTGCCCCAGGCCGTTGGGGGTCGGGAGGAACTAATGAAAAACTGTTTTTT. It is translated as CSAPGRWGSGGTNEKLFF.

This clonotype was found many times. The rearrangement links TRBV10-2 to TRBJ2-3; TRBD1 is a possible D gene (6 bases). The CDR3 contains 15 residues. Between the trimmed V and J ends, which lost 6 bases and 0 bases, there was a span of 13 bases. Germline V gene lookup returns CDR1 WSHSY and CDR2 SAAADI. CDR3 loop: CASRLRQASTDTQYF. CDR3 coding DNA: TGCGCCAGCAGGCTAAGACAGGCTAGCACAGATACGCAGTATTTT.